Below are 13 T cell receptor beta chains sequenced from a single sample in a study of neurological immune-mediated disorders (dated by TCRdb to about 2019). In the paper's terms, the time point label means: longitudinal time-point 3. Library prep was done by 5' RACE. Sequencing was performed on an Illumina HiSeq 2500. Using fastp trimming at Q25 and MiXCR clonotype assembly, TCRdb reanalyzed the public sequencing data and kept in-frame beta chains. All rows with the same CDR3 protein become a single entry with the most common DNA and genes. The sample data list tens of thousands of distinct CDR3 sequences, and roughly 14% of these were observed just once. Roughly 10% of the sample comes from the top ten. The sequencing sample was made of PBMCs. The receptor source for this set is a young man in good health.

This clonotype showed up just a few times. The rearrangement uses TRBV6-6 and TRBJ2-2; possibly TRBD1 for D (6 bases). Trimming left V 4 bases short and J 3 bases short, with 9 bases between. Germline V gives CDR1 MNHNY, CDR2 SVGAGI (reference sequence). The CDR3 extends over 14 amino acids. For the CDR3, the DNA is TGTGCCAGCAGTTCGGACAGTTACACCGGGGAGCTGTTTTTT. Its protein product is CASSSDSYTGELFF.

The sample holds many counts of this clonotype. The V call is TRBV9, the J call TRBJ2-2, with a possible D match to TRBD1 (5 bases). V shed 4 bases and J shed 6 bases, with 10 bases lying between them. The CDR3 loop spans 13 amino acids. Per the germline V gene, CDR1 is SGDLS and CDR2 is YYNGEE. CDR3 sequence: CASSSQGAGELFF. DNA of the CDR3: TGTGCCAGCAGCTCCCAGGGTGCCGGGGAGCTGTTTTTT.

Note on this clonotype: A much larger clone lies one base from this, so it may be a read error. For the CDR3, the DNA is TGTGCCAGCAGCCAAACGGCCCGCTATGAGCAGTACTTC. Its protein is CASSQTARYEQYF. The chain has TRBV7-8 and TRBJ2-7; the D is unclear. This CDR3 spans 13 amino acids. Germline lookup yields CDR1 SGHVS and CDR2 FQNEAQ. Trimming pared 5 bases from V and 7 bases from J, leaving 15 bases between.

This clonotype occurred many times. The chain is built from TRBV3-1 and TRBJ1-5; perhaps TRBD1 as D (5 bases). The V and J ends lost 1 base and 7 bases respectively, with 14 bases between them. Germline V gene lookup returns CDR1 LGHDT and CDR2 YNNKEL (reference sequence). The CDR3 runs to 15 residues. In nucleotides, the CDR3 is TGTGCCAGCAGCCAAGGGACGGGGACGAAACAGCCCCAGCATTTT. Protein sequence: CASSQGTGTKQPQHF.

This clonotype has at least ten counts. The J gene is TRBJ2-1, the V gene TRBV20-1, with a weak D call TRBD2 (5 bases). There are 12 residues in the CDR3. Germline-derived CDR1 and CDR2 are DFQATT and SNEGSKA (reference sequence). Trimming removed 2 bases at V and 6 bases at J, with 8 bases between. The CDR3 nucleotides read TGCAGTGCTAGACAGCGGACCAATGAGCAGTTCTTC. Protein: CSARQRTNEQFF.

A remark on this clonotype: A much larger clone lies one base from this, so it may be a read error. The V call is TRBV12-3 or TRBV12-4, the J call TRBJ2-5, with D uncertain. This CDR3 spans 14 amino acids. The CDR3 bases are TGTGCCAGCAGGGGCGTGGCTGTACAAGATACCCAGTACTTC. It specifies CASRGVAVQDTQYF.

This clonotype was seen at least ten times. The chain joins TRBV5-1 to TRBJ1-2; D remains ambiguous. The CDR3 sequence is 13 residues long. V gave up 4 bases and J gave up 4 bases, with 11 bases separating them. Germline V gene sequence: CDR1 SGHRS, CDR2 YFSETQ. The CDR3 protein is CASSPDAVYGYTF. The CDR3, as DNA: TGCGCCAGCAGCCCCGACGCGGTCTATGGCTACACCTTC.

In its sample, this clonotype was seen many times. This sequence joins TRBV20-1 and TRBJ2-7, with 9 nucleotides matching TRBD2. The CDR3 contains 13 residues. Germline CDR1 DFQATT, CDR2 SNEGSKA (reference sequence). Germline trimming cut 5 bases from V and 3 bases from J; bases unmatched to any gene: 5. Written as DNA, the CDR3 is TGCAGTGCTGTAGCGGGAGTAGGCTACGAGCAGTACTTC. Protein sequence: CSAVAGVGYEQYF.

This clonotype has at least ten counts. The chain uses TRBV25-1 and TRBJ1-2; D not resolved. Deletions cut 3 bases from V and 2 bases from J, with 7 bases between. CDR3 size: 13 residues. Germline-derived CDR1 and CDR2 are MGHDK and SYGVNS. DNA for the CDR3: TGTGCCAGCAGTGATGCGGGGAACTATGGCTACACCTTC. Translated: CASSDAGNYGYTF.

This clonotype was detected ten times or more. The chain links TRBV12-3 or TRBV12-4 to TRBJ1-4; D remains ambiguous. Between the trimmed V and J ends, which lost 3 bases and 2 bases, there was a span of 7 bases. This CDR3 is built from 14 residues. This chain's CDR3 is CASSFGYTNEKLFF. The DNA for the CDR3 is TGTGCCAGCAGTTTTGGGTATACTAATGAAAAACTGTTTTTT.

J is TRBJ2-5 and V is TRBV15, with 8 nucleotides matching TRBD1. V gave up 3 bases and J gave up 5 bases; unmatched junction bases: 8. The CDR3 loop spans 15 amino acids. Per the germline V gene, CDR1 is LNHNV and CDR2 is YYDKDF (reference sequence). The CDR3 DNA sequence: TGTGCCACCAGCAGTTTCGCCAGGGGGCTCGAGACCCAGTACTTC. Translation gives CATSSFARGLETQYF.

This clonotype was counted ten times or more. This rearrangement joins TRBV28 to TRBJ1-5; 7 nucleotides line up with TRBD1. Germline V CDR1 and CDR2: MDHEN, SYDVKM. Germline trimming cut 7 bases from V and 4 bases from J; bases unmatched to any gene: 4. The CDR3 covers 13 residues. CDR3 loop: CASTGTANQPQHF. The CDR3 DNA is TGTGCCAGCACCGGGACAGCGAATCAGCCCCAGCATTTT.

This clonotype was picked up many times. The gene calls are TRBV10-3 and TRBJ1-1, with D unresolved. The V end was cut by 0 bases, the J end by 6 bases, with 8 bases between. CDR3 length equals 13 residues. The V gene's germline CDR1 is ENHRY and CDR2 SYGVKD. The CDR3 DNA follows: TGTGCCATCAGTGAGTCGGGCAGCCCTGAAGCTTTCTTT. The encoded protein is CAISESGSPEAFF.